The rows below give T cell receptor beta chains drawn from one sample of a study of blood T cell repertoires in COVID-19. Sequencing was performed with immunoSEQ multiplex PCR; in TCRdb, only in-frame clones are kept and a portion is missing. The table shows roughly 340,000 clones, with about 89% occurring only once. Input material: peripheral blood. These receptors came from a woman under 40 with COVID-19, enrolled during active disease. CDR3s include the opening cysteine and the closing phenylalanine or tryptophan. The order of the fields is clone size, D gene, V gene, J gene, CDR3 DNA, CDR3 protein. D genes are given only for firm matches. The size field is filled for only some rows; it gives once, few, many or a size class.

once,.,TRBV3-1/TRBV3-2,TRBJ2-5,TGTGCCAGCAGCCAAGTGGCTAGTCGGGAGACCCAGTACTTC,CASSQVASRETQYF
.,.,TRBV6-1,TRBJ1-6,TGTGCCAGCAGTGAAAGGAGGGGACGGGATGATTCACCCCTCCACTTT,CASSERRGRDDSPLHF
once,TRBD1,TRBV3-1/TRBV3-2,TRBJ2-4,TGTGCCAGCAGCCCGGGGGAGGGACAGGGCGCCAAAAACATTCAGTACTTC,CASSPGEGQGAKNIQYF
.,.,TRBV9,TRBJ2-7,TGTGCCAGCAGCGCGCGGACAGTCCCCAACGAGCAGTACTTC,CASSARTVPNEQYF
.,TRBD1,TRBV28,TRBJ1-5,TGTGCCAGCAGTCTTCGGACAGGGTACCAGCCCCAGCATTTT,CASSLRTGYQPQHF
.,.,TRBV7-6,TRBJ2-1,TGTGCCAGCAGCTTAGCGTTCGGGGGGCCCTACAATGAGCAGTTCTTC,CASSLAFGGPYNEQFF
.,.,TRBV15,TRBJ2-3,TGTGCCACCAGCAGAGACAGGGGTGGGACAGATACGCAGTATTTT,CATSRDRGGTDTQYF
few,.,TRBV2,TRBJ2-1,TGTGCCAGCAGTGAAACGAGCCAGGGGTTCTTC,CASSETSQGFF
.,.,TRBV21-1,TRBJ2-1,TGTGCCAGCAGGCTCTTAGTGGGACGCAGACAGGGGCCTAGCAATGAGCAGTTCTTC,CASRLLVGRRQGPSNEQFF
once,TRBD2,TRBV7-7,TRBJ2-1,TGTGCTAGCAGCCCCGGGACTAGCGGGAGGGGGGGTGAGCAGTTCTTC,CASSPGTSGRGGEQFF
.,TRBD2,TRBV5-5,TRBJ2-2,TGTGCCAGCAGCTTACTAGCGGGGGGAACCGTCACCGGGGAGCTGTTTTTT,CASSLLAGGTVTGELFF
few,.,TRBV21-1,TRBJ1-2,TGTGCCAGCTTAAGGCAGGGGATAGTGCACTATGGCTACACCTTC,CASLRQGIVHYGYTF
.,.,TRBV28,TRBJ2-1,TGTGCCACCTTTCCGGGGGTGTGGTCCTACAATGAGCAGTTCTTC,CATFPGVWSYNEQFF
.,.,TRBV7-8,TRBJ2-1,TGTGCCAGCAGCTTAGCCCATTCGGATGAGCAGTTCTTC,CASSLAHSDEQFF
.,.,TRBV19,TRBJ2-7,TGTGCCAGTAGCCCCCTACAGGGTGACGAGCAGTACTTC,CASSPLQGDEQYF
.,TRBD1,TRBV6-2/TRBV6-3,TRBJ2-6,TGTGCCAGCAGCCGGCCGTGGGACAGGGGAGAATCTGGGGCCAACGTCCTGACTTTC,CASSRPWDRGESGANVLTF
.,.,TRBV5-1,TRBJ1-2,TGCGCCAGCAGCTTGATGGCCGTCCACCCTAACTATGGCTACACCTTC,CASSLMAVHPNYGYTF
.,TRBD2,TRBV30,TRBJ2-3,TGTGCCTGGAGTACCGGGACTAGCGGGACCACAGATACGCAGTATTTT,CAWSTGTSGTTDTQYF
.,TRBD2,TRBV29-1,TRBJ2-1,TGCAGCGTGCATTTAGCGGGATTATACAATGAGCAGTTCTTC,CSVHLAGLYNEQFF
.,TRBD2,TRBV27,TRBJ2-4,TGTGCCAGCAGTTTAGCAGCGGGGGGCATTCAGTACTTC,CASSLAAGGIQYF
.,TRBD2,TRBV4-1,TRBJ2-7,TGCGCCAGCAGCCAAGCTAGCGGGGTTATCTACGAGCAGTACTTC,CASSQASGVIYEQYF
.,.,TRBV27,TRBJ1-5,TGTGCCAGCAGGCTAAGACAGAATAGCAATCAGCCCCAGCATTTT,CASRLRQNSNQPQHF
.,TRBD2,TRBV5-4,TRBJ2-1,TGTGCCAGCAGCTTGGTGTCTAGCGGGAGTTTGGGGAGCTCCTACAATGAGCAGTTCTTC,CASSLVSSGSLGSSYNEQFF
.,TRBD2,TRBV9,TRBJ2-1,TGTGCCAGCAGCGTAGCCAGCGGGAGTACGCATGAGCAGTTCTTC,CASSVASGSTHEQFF
once,.,TRBV2,TRBJ2-2,TGTGCCAGCAGGGCCGGGACAATGAACACCGGGGAGCTGTTTTTT,CASRAGTMNTGELFF
.,TRBD1,TRBV28,TRBJ1-2,TGTGCCAGCAGTACTAAGAGGGGGCCCCCCTCTAACTATGGCTACACCTTC,CASSTKRGPPSNYGYTF
.,TRBD1,TRBV6-2/TRBV6-3,TRBJ2-7,TGTGCCAGCAGTTACGTCCCGGGACAGGGGGCCGGAGAGCAGTACTTC,CASSYVPGQGAGEQYF
.,.,TRBV11-3,TRBJ1-4,TGTGCCAGCAGCTTGGAGAGGGCTAATGAAAAACTGTTTTTT,CASSLERANEKLFF